This T cell receptor (beta chain) originates from a study of a mutant IDH1 vaccine in newly diagnosed glioma. Sample time point: week 5, during vaccination. Every single dose of the vaccine, 300 ug of mutant IDH1 20-mer peptide, came with topical imiquimod. Profiling relied on immunoSEQ multiplex PCR, and the TCRdb table lists in-frame clones only, not all of them. In the table there are 75,000 to 85,000 clones, around 90% of which are singletons. About this clone: Antigen unknown.

Germline values: CDR1 SQVTM, CDR2 ANQGSEA. V shed 6 bases, J shed 1 base, and the junction held 8 bases outside the gene matches. The CDR3 runs 17 residues. This material consisted of PBMCs, taken from a glioma patient whose treatment included an IDH1 peptide vaccine. This TCR was recovered from a woman in her fifties or sixties with glioma. The rearrangement joins TRBV29-1 to TRBJ2-3; TRBD2 agrees at 15 bases. CDR3 sequence reads: CSVRTSGRAGGTDTQYF. The CDR3 DNA reads as TGCAGCGTACGGACTAGCGGGAGGGCCGGGGGCACAGATACGCAGTATTTT.